Sequencing of this T cell receptor (beta chain) was carried out in a study of T cells in tuberculosis. Whole-study findings and limits: Smaller alpha distances in active tuberculosis partly reflected shorter CDR3-alpha lengths. GEM motif frequencies gave about 70% accuracy; the GMM repertoire gave 80% to 90%.

A note on this clone: The antigen is not known.

Generated by immunoSEQ multiplex PCR, the TCRdb table keeps only in-frame clones and is missing some. The sample consists of about 53,000 clones, roughly 96% of them appearing once. Trimming left V 3 bases short and J 8 bases short, with 10 bases between. Germline CDR1 reads SGHTA; CDR2 reads FQGNSA. This CDR3 spans 12 amino acids. Sample time point: new active TB diagnosis, blood taken before or within 7 days of starting treatment. This TCR derives from an adult with tuberculosis. The rearrangement links TRBV7-2 to TRBJ1-1; D unresolved. The starting material was PBMCs, obtained at tuberculosis diagnosis. CDR3 coding DNA: TGTGCCAGCAGCTTTCGGGAAATAGAAGCTTTCTTT. This translates into CASSFREIEAFF.